The next 30 T cell receptor beta chains were all read from a single sample in a study of T cell responses to AZD1222 COVID-19 vaccine. Profiled with immunoSEQ multiplex PCR; TCRdb holds only in-frame clones, not every one. The sample yields about 130,000 clones, about 92% seen once. The sample in question was peripheral blood, obtained on day 0 of AZD1222 vaccination. These receptors were taken from an adult in good health.

This sequence joins TRBV7-2 and TRBJ1-1, with 7 bases fitting TRBD1. Looked up from germline, CDR1 is SGHTA and CDR2 is FQGNSA. The CDR3 length is 16 residues. V gave up 0 bases and J gave up 5 bases; unmatched junction bases: 9. CDR3 in amino acids: CASSLAGRQGGTEAFF. The DNA of the CDR3 is TGTGCCAGCAGCTTAGCGGGTAGACAGGGCGGAACTGAAGCTTTCTTT. Complete variable domain (other parts from reference TRBV7-2 and TRBJ1-1): GAGVSQSPSNKVTEKGKDVELRCDPISGHTALYWYRQSLGQGLEFLIYFQGNSAPDKSGLPSDRFSAERTGGSVSTLTIQRTQQEDSAVYLCASSLAGRQGGTEAFFGQGTRLTVV.

The rearrangement uses TRBV6-1 and TRBJ2-4; the match to TRBD2 covers 10 bases. Germline V CDR1 and CDR2: MNHNS, SASEGT. V dropped 3 bases and J dropped 10; count of bases not matched to a gene: 9. This CDR3 comprises 15 residues. This chain's CDR3 is CASSERAGGPRIQYF. In nucleotides, the CDR3 is TGTGCCAGCAGTGAGCGAGCGGGGGGGCCGAGGATTCAGTACTTC.

The sample holds a few counts of this clone. The chain uses TRBV7-9 and TRBJ1-1, with TRBD1 identical over 8 bases. After removal of 5 bases from V and 0 bases from J, the junction contained 17 bases not matched to a gene. Germline V lookup: CDR1 SEHNR, CDR2 FQNEAQ (reference sequence). The CDR3 covers 19 residues. The CDR3 DNA is TGTGCCAGCAGCCCCCCCGGTAAGGGACAGGCGTATTTGAACACTGAAGCTTTCTTT. Its protein product is CASSPPGKGQAYLNTEAFF.

This chain uses TRBV7-2 with TRBJ1-1, with a weak D call TRBD1 (6 bases). CDR3 length: 15 amino acids. Germline V gene data show CDR1 as SGHTA and CDR2 as FQGNSA. Trimming left V 5 bases short and J 2 bases short, with 15 bases between. The CDR3 DNA follows: TGTGCCAGCAGCAGATCCGGGACACCCAACACTGAAGCTTTCTTT. Amino acid sequence: CASSRSGTPNTEAFF.

CDR3 in amino acids: CASSSPWTDQYF. DNA of the CDR3: TGTGCCAGCAGCTCCCCTTGGACGGACCAGTACTTC. The V gene is TRBV7-2, the J gene TRBJ2-4; no clear D. Germline loops: CDR1 SGHTA, CDR2 FQGNSA. Trimming took off 4 bases at V and 13 bases at J, with 14 bases between the two ends. This CDR3 spans 12 amino acids.

This chain connects TRBV28 to TRBJ1-2; 8 bases map to TRBD1. With 3 bases clipped from V and 4 bases from J, the junction kept 13 bases outside the gene matches. Germline V gene sequence: CDR1 MDHEN, CDR2 SYDVKM. The CDR3 totals 17 residues. The CDR3 DNA reads TGTGCCAGCAGTTTCCATGGACAGGGTTTGATCACCTATGGCTACACCTTC. Translated, it gives CASSFHGQGLITYGYTF.

The chain couples TRBV5-5 to TRBJ2-7; D gene ambiguous. Germline loops: CDR1 SGHKS, CDR2 YYEKEE (reference sequence). Trimming removed 0 bases from V and 5 bases from J, with 3 bases in between. The CDR3 contains 11 residues. This CDR3 is CASSLGHEQYF. CDR3 DNA: TGTGCCAGCAGCTTGGGCCACGAGCAGTACTTC.

This clone appeared once. The chain is built from TRBV5-5 and TRBJ2-2; D uncertain. This CDR3 is built from 15 residues. Trimming cost V 1 base and J 5 bases, with 12 bases left between them. CDR1 is SGHKS, CDR2 YYEKEE, per germline (reference sequence). The DNA of the CDR3 is TGTGCCAGCAGCTTGCTGGGTGTTGGGACCGGGGAGCTGTTTTTT. Translation gives CASSLLGVGTGELFF.

As DNA, the CDR3 is TGTGCCAGCAGCACGAGGGGGGACGGCTATGGCTACACCTTC. Residues: CASSTRGDGYGYTF. V is TRBV7-8 and J is TRBJ1-2, with TRBD1 as a possible D gene (6 bases). The V gene lost 5 bases and the J gene lost 4 bases, with 14 bases spanning the gap. The CDR3 runs to 14 residues. CDR1 is SGHVS and CDR2 is FQNEAQ in the germline V gene.

The J gene is TRBJ1-1, the V gene TRBV27; D may be TRBD1 (6 bases). Trimming cost V 4 bases and J 11 bases, with 11 bases left between them. From germline, CDR1 is MNHEY and CDR2 SMNVEV (reference sequence). The length of the CDR3 is 11 residues. The CDR3 spells CASSSVGAAFF. In DNA, the CDR3 is TGTGCCAGCAGTTCTGTGGGGGCCGCTTTCTTT.

This chain joins TRBV19 and TRBJ2-3; 9 positions match TRBD2. This CDR3 is built from 15 residues. Germline CDR1 is LNHDA and CDR2 is SQIVND (reference sequence). Germline trimming cut 1 base from V and 2 bases from J; bases unmatched to any gene: 1. The CDR3: CASSIASGTTDTQYF. The DNA of the CDR3 is TGTGCCAGTAGTATAGCTAGCGGGACCACAGATACGCAGTATTTT. The full variable domain, in which reference TRBV19 and TRBJ2-3 provide the parts outside the CDR3, is DGGITQSPKYLFRKEGQNVTLSCEQNLNHDAMYWYRQDPGQGLRLIYYSQIVNDFQKGDIAEGYSVSREKKESFPLTVTSAQKNPTAFYLCASSIASGTTDTQYFGPGTRLTVL.

The chain has TRBV7-2 and TRBJ1-5; no clear D. This CDR3 comprises 13 residues. CDR1 SGHTA and CDR2 FQGNSA come from the germline V gene. Trimming left V 5 bases short and J 12 bases short, with 17 bases between. CDR3 residues: CASSPPASWDQHF. Here the CDR3 DNA reads TGTGCCAGCAGCCCCCCGGCGAGCTGGGACCAGCATTTT. The whole variable domain, remainder taken from reference TRBV7-2 and TRBJ1-5, is GAGVSQSPSNKVTEKGKDVELRCDPISGHTALYWYRQSLGQGLEFLIYFQGNSAPDKSGLPSDRFSAERTGGSVSTLTIQRTQQEDSAVYLCASSPPASWDQHFGDGTRLSIL.

This clone occurred once. The J gene is TRBJ2-1, the V gene TRBV29-1, with D perhaps matching TRBD2 (6 bases). The V and J ends lost 4 bases and 4 bases respectively, with 17 bases between them. CDR3 size: 15 residues. CDR1 and CDR2 (germline): SQVTM, ANQGSEA. CDR3 amino acids: CSVVGGAVLYNEQFF. CDR3 sequence (DNA): TGCAGCGTTGTCGGGGGAGCGGTTCTGTACAATGAGCAGTTCTTC.

The chain joins TRBV28 to TRBJ2-3; TRBD2 aligns across 9 bases. This CDR3 has 15 amino acids. V lost 5 bases to trimming and J lost 2 bases; unmatched junction nucleotides: 5. Germline V gene data show CDR1 as MDHEN and CDR2 as SYDVKM. The CDR3 bases are TGTGCCAGCAGTCCGCGGGGGGGTTTCACAGATACGCAGTATTTT. The encoded protein is CASSPRGGFTDTQYF.

The rearrangement links TRBV28 to TRBJ1-2; D remains unclear. CDR1 MDHEN and CDR2 SYDVKM come from the germline V gene. The CDR3 has 12 residues. The germline V and J ends were trimmed by 3 bases and 1 base, with 3 bases remaining between them. The CDR3 DNA sequence: TGTGCCAGCAGTTTGAATAACTATGGCTACACCTTC. Protein product: CASSLNNYGYTF.

The chain carries TRBV7-8 and TRBJ2-4, with TRBD2 matching 7 bases. Per the germline V gene, CDR1 is SGHVS and CDR2 is FQNEAQ. The V and J ends lost 2 bases and 6 bases, in that order; junction bases with no gene match: 7. The CDR3 length is 15 residues. The CDR3 here is CASSLKVWGGNIQYF. In DNA, the CDR3 is TGTGCCAGCAGCTTAAAGGTCTGGGGGGGAAACATTCAGTACTTC.

The gene calls are TRBV27 and TRBJ2-2; TRBD1 aligns across 7 bases. The CDR3 contains 15 residues. CDR1 is MNHEY, CDR2 SMNVEV, per germline (reference sequence). With 6 bases clipped from V and 2 bases from J, the junction kept 6 bases outside the gene matches. CDR3 in amino acids: CASSSGQTNTGELFF. In nucleotides, the CDR3 is TGTGCCAGCAGCTCGGGACAGACTAACACCGGGGAGCTGTTTTTT.

This sequence joins TRBV9 and TRBJ2-1; 7 bases line up with TRBD2. Germline trimming cut 2 bases from V and 7 bases from J; bases unmatched to any gene: 12. Germline CDR1 is SGDLS and CDR2 is YYNGEE. The CDR3 extends over 16 amino acids. The CDR3 here is CASSVHGLGVRNEQFF. The CDR3, as DNA: TGTGCCAGCAGCGTCCACGGACTAGGTGTTAGAAATGAGCAGTTCTTC.

The chain uses TRBV27 and TRBJ2-1, with 7 nucleotides matching TRBD2. V shed 0 bases, J shed 3 bases, and the junction held 8 bases outside the gene matches. The CDR3 length is 17 residues. The germline gives CDR1 MNHEY, CDR2 SMNVEV (reference sequence). The CDR3 spells CASSLSIGGVGYNEQFF. The CDR3 DNA is TGTGCCAGCAGTTTATCGATTGGGGGGGTAGGCTACAATGAGCAGTTCTTC.

The table lists this clone with a few counts. The chain employs TRBV7-2 and TRBJ1-6, with 10 bases fitting TRBD1. The germline V gene has CDR1 SGHTA and CDR2 FQGNSA. The trim removed 6 bases at V and 4 bases at J, leaving 3 bases unmatched. The CDR3 is made up of 15 amino acids. The CDR3 protein is CASRRTGGYNSPLHF. DNA of the CDR3: TGTGCCAGCAGGAGGACAGGGGGTTATAATTCACCCCTCCACTTT.

This rearrangement joins TRBV5-1 to TRBJ1-1; 9 bases are a match to TRBD1. CDR3 size: 16 residues. V dropped 5 bases and J dropped 1; count of bases not matched to a gene: 9. The germline V gene encodes CDR1 SGHRS and CDR2 YFSETQ. In DNA form, the CDR3 reads TGCGCCAGCAGACGTACAGGGGGCGCCGGGAACACTGAAGCTTTCTTT. Encoded protein: CASRRTGGAGNTEAFF.

The chain employs TRBV11-2 and TRBJ1-4; D call uncertain. The germline V and J ends were trimmed by 3 bases and 8 bases, with 10 bases remaining between them. The CDR3 totals 13 residues. CDR1 is SGHAT and CDR2 is FQNNGV in the germline V gene. CDR3 DNA: TGTGCCAGCAGCTTCTCAGGTTCCGAAAAACTGTTTTTT. Its protein product is CASSFSGSEKLFF.

V gene TRBV6-5 combines with J gene TRBJ1-1, with a weak D call TRBD1 (5 bases). This CDR3 has 13 residues. V was pared by 5 bases and J by 7 bases, with 14 bases between. Germline-derived CDR1 and CDR2 are MNHEY and SVGAGI. CDR3: CASSPRGGVEAFF. The CDR3 DNA reads as TGTGCCAGCAGTCCAAGGGGAGGAGTTGAAGCTTTCTTT.

The chain is built from TRBV10-2 and TRBJ1-2, with D possibly being TRBD1 (5 bases). V was clipped by 1 base and J by 2 bases, with 5 bases between them. CDR3 length: 13 amino acids. Germline V lookup: CDR1 WSHSY, CDR2 SAAADI. CDR3 amino acids: CASSEYRNYGYTF. Here the CDR3 DNA reads TGCGCCAGCAGTGAGTACAGGAACTATGGCTACACCTTC.

V usage is TRBV6-7 and J usage is TRBJ1-2; D not certain. TRBV6-7 is placed among ORFs of uncertain function. This CDR3 comprises 15 residues. V gave up 5 bases and J gave up 8 bases, with 21 bases separating them. This CDR3 reads CASSLLFLSERGYTF. For the CDR3, the DNA is TGTGCCAGCAGTCTTCTATTCCTTTCGGAAAGGGGCTACACCTTC.

The gene calls are TRBV7-9 and TRBJ1-1; D is possibly TRBD1 (5 bases). Between the trimmed V and J ends, which lost 5 bases and 5 bases, there was a span of 9 bases. The CDR3 loop spans 12 amino acids. Germline V CDR1 and CDR2: SEHNR, FQNEAQ (reference sequence). The chain's CDR3 is CASSRGATEAFF. The CDR3 nucleotides are TGTGCCAGCAGCCGAGGGGCGACTGAAGCTTTCTTT.

The V and J genes are TRBV2 and TRBJ2-6; D gene uncertain. The germline V and J ends were trimmed by 6 bases and 0 bases, with 3 bases remaining between them. CDR1 and CDR2 from the germline V gene are SNHLY and FYNNEI. The CDR3 runs to 13 residues. CDR3 coding DNA: TGTGCCAGCAGGGACTCTGGGGCCAACGTCCTGACTTTC. Its translation: CASRDSGANVLTF.

The J gene is TRBJ2-2, the V gene TRBV19; D gene unclear. Germline V CDR1 and CDR2: LNHDA, SQIVND (reference sequence). This CDR3 spans 12 amino acids. V lost 5 bases and J 6 bases, leaving 7 bases between the germline ends. CDR3 nucleotide sequence: TGTGCCAGTAGTCCCCGCGCCGGGGAGCTGTTTTTT. Amino acids: CASSPRAGELFF. Using reference TRBV19 and TRBJ2-2 for the parts outside the CDR3, the full variable domain is DGGITQSPKYLFRKEGQNVTLSCEQNLNHDAMYWYRQDPGQGLRLIYYSQIVNDFQKGDIAEGYSVSREKKESFPLTVTSAQKNPTAFYLCASSPRAGELFFGEGSRLTVL.

This clone has just one count. The J gene is TRBJ2-7, the V gene TRBV10-3, with D tentatively TRBD1 (6 bases). Germline CDR1 reads ENHRY; CDR2 reads SYGVKD. This CDR3 spans 12 amino acids. The V gene lost 6 bases and the J gene lost 5 bases, with 11 bases spanning the gap. CDR3 sequence (DNA): TGTGCCATCAGGGGACAAATCAACGAGCAGTACTTC. Its translation is CAIRGQINEQYF.

The V gene is TRBV6-5, the J gene TRBJ2-5; possibly TRBD1 or TRBD2 for D (6 bases each). The CDR3 totals 16 residues. The germline V and J ends were trimmed by 2 bases and 5 bases, with 18 bases remaining between them. The germline CDR1 and CDR2 sequences are MNHEY and SVGAGI. The CDR3: CASSYALGAGRETQYF. CDR3 nucleotides: TGTGCCAGCAGTTACGCCCTGGGGGCGGGGAGGGAGACCCAGTACTTC.